A selection of T cell receptor beta chains follows, all from one sample in a study of beta chain features in type 1 diabetes. Here immunoSEQ multiplex PCR was the method, and the copy in TCRdb shows in-frame clones only, minus some. Here the sample spans roughly 290,000 clones, roughly 15% being singletons. Material: naive CD4+ T cells from blood. Source of these receptors: a man younger than 30 with type 1 diabetes. Each CDR3 is given with its conserved first and last residue. Each record gives: CDR3 protein, CDR3 DNA, D gene, J gene, V gene, clone size. The D gene is left open where the match is weak. For some rows the clone size is stated as once, few or many, or as a class when expanded; others skip it.

CDR3 protein: CASSSRTPTGELFF; CDR3 DNA: TGTGCCAGCAGCTCCCGAACTCCCACCGGGGAGCTGTTTTTT; D gene: .; J gene: TRBJ2-2; V gene: TRBV11-3; clone size: .
CDR3 protein: CASSLGRGGGALTQYF; CDR3 DNA: TGTGCCAGCAGTCTAGGCCGTGGCGGGGGGGCCCTAACCCAGTACTTC; D gene: TRBD2; J gene: TRBJ2-5; V gene: TRBV28; clone size: .
CDR3 protein: CASSPTGGLGTGELFF; CDR3 DNA: TGTGCCAGCTCACCGACAGGGGGATTGGGCACCGGGGAGCTGTTTTTT; D gene: TRBD1; J gene: TRBJ2-2; V gene: TRBV18; clone size: .
CDR3 protein: CASSPPNRGARPGEQFF; CDR3 DNA: TGTGCCAGCTCACCACCGAATCGCGGGGCCCGCCCAGGGGAGCAGTTCTTC; D gene: .; J gene: TRBJ2-1; V gene: TRBV18; clone size: .
CDR3 protein: CAISDSHGYTF; CDR3 DNA: TGTGCCATCAGTGATTCTCATGGCTACACCTTC; D gene: .; J gene: TRBJ1-2; V gene: TRBV10-3; clone size: few
CDR3 protein: CAISEGLAGSSYNEQFF; CDR3 DNA: TGTGCCATCAGTGAAGGTCTAGCGGGTAGCTCCTACAATGAGCAGTTCTTC; D gene: TRBD2; J gene: TRBJ2-1; V gene: TRBV10-3; clone size: few
CDR3 protein: CASSPRDSSYEQYF; CDR3 DNA: TGTGCCAGCTCACCACGGGACAGCTCCTACGAGCAGTACTTC; D gene: TRBD1; J gene: TRBJ2-7; V gene: TRBV18; clone size: .
CDR3 protein: CASNSNGREETDTQYF; CDR3 DNA: TGTGCCAGCAACTCGAACGGGCGGGAGGAGACAGATACGCAGTATTTT; D gene: TRBD2; J gene: TRBJ2-3; V gene: TRBV11-2; clone size: few
CDR3 protein: CASSLSRDRGRGEQYF; CDR3 DNA: TGTGCCAGCAGCTTAAGCCGAGACAGGGGGCGTGGAGAGCAGTACTTC; D gene: TRBD1; J gene: TRBJ2-7; V gene: TRBV7-9; clone size: .
CDR3 protein: CASSLVQGAISELFF; CDR3 DNA: TGTGCCAGCAGCTTAGTCCAGGGGGCAATTAGCGAACTGTTTTTT; D gene: TRBD1; J gene: TRBJ1-4; V gene: TRBV7-6; clone size: few
CDR3 protein: CSVEGPQGYNEQFF; CDR3 DNA: TGCAGCGTTGAAGGTCCACAGGGTTACAATGAGCAGTTCTTC; D gene: .; J gene: TRBJ2-1; V gene: TRBV29-1; clone size: few
CDR3 protein: CATSRDGGGIQYF; CDR3 DNA: TGTGCCACCAGCAGAGATGGGGGGGGCATTCAGTACTTC; D gene: TRBD2; J gene: TRBJ2-4; V gene: TRBV15; clone size: .
CDR3 protein: CASTLGQNYGYTF; CDR3 DNA: TGTGCCAGCACCCTGGGACAGAACTATGGCTACACCTTC; D gene: TRBD1; J gene: TRBJ1-2; V gene: TRBV9; clone size: .
CDR3 protein: CASSLARTEETQYF; CDR3 DNA: TGTGCCAGCAGCTTGGCAAGGACAGAAGAGACCCAGTACTTC; D gene: .; J gene: TRBJ2-5; V gene: TRBV5-6; clone size: .
CDR3 protein: CASSLVKGQTMFSGANVLTF; CDR3 DNA: TGTGCCAGCAGCTTAGTCAAGGGACAGACTATGTTCTCTGGGGCCAACGTCCTGACTTTC; D gene: TRBD1; J gene: TRBJ2-6; V gene: TRBV11-3; clone size: .
CDR3 protein: CAWSVRGYGYTF; CDR3 DNA: TGTGCCTGGAGTGTACGGGGTTACGGCTACACCTTC; D gene: .; J gene: TRBJ1-2; V gene: TRBV30; clone size: .
CDR3 protein: CASSRYLAGELFF; CDR3 DNA: TGTGCCAGCAGCCGGTACTTGGCCGGGGAGCTGTTTTTT; D gene: .; J gene: TRBJ2-2; V gene: TRBV7-9; clone size: few
CDR3 protein: CASRQGAAGNTIYF; CDR3 DNA: TGTGCCAGCAGGCAGGGGGCCGCTGGAAACACCATATATTTT; D gene: TRBD1; J gene: TRBJ1-3; V gene: TRBV28; clone size: few
CDR3 protein: CASSSQGAGEQYF; CDR3 DNA: TGTGCCAGCAGCTCCCAGGGGGCAGGCGAGCAGTACTTC; D gene: TRBD1; J gene: TRBJ2-7; V gene: TRBV7-6; clone size: few
CDR3 protein: CASSYNLEETQYF; CDR3 DNA: TGTGCCAGCAGTTACAACCTAGAGGAGACCCAGTACTTC; D gene: .; J gene: TRBJ2-5; V gene: TRBV6-5; clone size: .
CDR3 protein: CASSLLERGYEQYF; CDR3 DNA: TGTGCCAGCAGTTTGCTGGAGCGGGGCTACGAGCAGTACTTC; D gene: TRBD2; J gene: TRBJ2-7; V gene: TRBV28; clone size: .
CDR3 protein: CAWGSYYGYTF; CDR3 DNA: TGTGCCTGGGGCAGTTATTATGGCTACACCTTC; D gene: .; J gene: TRBJ1-2; V gene: TRBV30; clone size: few
CDR3 protein: CASTGVGRSPLHF; CDR3 DNA: TGTGCCAGCACGGGGGTGGGGCGTTCACCCCTCCACTTT; D gene: .; J gene: TRBJ1-6; V gene: TRBV7-2; clone size: .
CDR3 protein: CAWSVIPGLAGVFEQFF; CDR3 DNA: TGTGCCTGGAGTGTGATTCCGGGACTAGCGGGAGTCTTTGAGCAGTTCTTC; D gene: TRBD2; J gene: TRBJ2-1; V gene: TRBV30; clone size: .